This T cell receptor beta chain comes out of a study of blood T cell repertoires in COVID-19. Clones were read by immunoSEQ multiplex PCR, and TCRdb kept only the in-frame ones, dropping some. The repertoire holds hundreds of thousands of clones, with roughly 80% as singletons. The CDR3 extends over 16 amino acids. V was shortened by 4 bases and J by 1 base, with 14 bases between the two germline ends. Per germline, CDR1 MNHEY and CDR2 SMNVEV (reference sequence). V and J are TRBV27 and TRBJ1-5; the D is unclear. The sequencing input was peripheral blood. This TCR was recovered from an elderly man with acute or convalescent COVID-19. In DNA form, the CDR3 reads TGTGCCAGCAGTTGGAGCCGATGGGAGAGCAATCAGCCCCAGCATTTT. It encodes CASSWSRWESNQPQHF.